Sequencing of this TCR beta chain was carried out in a study of blood T cell repertoires in COVID-19. The CDR3 length is 13 residues. V dropped 2 bases and J dropped 7 bases, with 8 bases sitting between them. Germline V gene data show CDR1 as MNHEY and CDR2 as SVGEGT. In the source study's methods: It was from reference gene primer amplification that nucleated cell counts were estimated. Profiled with immunoSEQ multiplex PCR; TCRdb holds only in-frame clones, not every one. V and J calls and clone size follow that table, whereas D and trimming were derived from the DNA. The data contain about 330,000 clones, about 87% of them singletons.

The sequenced sample was peripheral blood. This sequence originates from a man aged 25 to 40 with COVID-19, enrolled during active disease. This chain links TRBV6-2 or TRBV6-3 with TRBJ2-2, with D perhaps matching TRBD2 (5 bases). CDR3 amino acids: CASSYIGVGELFF. The CDR3 DNA is TGTGCCAGCAGTTACATCGGGGTCGGGGAGCTGTTTTTT.